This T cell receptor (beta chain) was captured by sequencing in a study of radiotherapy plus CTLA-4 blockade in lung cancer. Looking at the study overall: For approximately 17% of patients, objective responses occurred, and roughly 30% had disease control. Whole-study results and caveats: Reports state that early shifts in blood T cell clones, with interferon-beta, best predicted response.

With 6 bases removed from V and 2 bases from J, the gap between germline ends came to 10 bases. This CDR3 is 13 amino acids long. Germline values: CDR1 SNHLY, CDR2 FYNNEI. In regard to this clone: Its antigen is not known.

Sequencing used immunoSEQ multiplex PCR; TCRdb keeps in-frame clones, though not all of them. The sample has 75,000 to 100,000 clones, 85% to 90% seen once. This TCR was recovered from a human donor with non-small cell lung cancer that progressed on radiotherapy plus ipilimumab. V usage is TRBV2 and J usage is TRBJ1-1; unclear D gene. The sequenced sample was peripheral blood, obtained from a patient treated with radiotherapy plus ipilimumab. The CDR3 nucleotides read TGTGCCAGCAGACTCCCAATAAACACTGAAGCTTTCTTT. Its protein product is CASRLPINTEAFF.